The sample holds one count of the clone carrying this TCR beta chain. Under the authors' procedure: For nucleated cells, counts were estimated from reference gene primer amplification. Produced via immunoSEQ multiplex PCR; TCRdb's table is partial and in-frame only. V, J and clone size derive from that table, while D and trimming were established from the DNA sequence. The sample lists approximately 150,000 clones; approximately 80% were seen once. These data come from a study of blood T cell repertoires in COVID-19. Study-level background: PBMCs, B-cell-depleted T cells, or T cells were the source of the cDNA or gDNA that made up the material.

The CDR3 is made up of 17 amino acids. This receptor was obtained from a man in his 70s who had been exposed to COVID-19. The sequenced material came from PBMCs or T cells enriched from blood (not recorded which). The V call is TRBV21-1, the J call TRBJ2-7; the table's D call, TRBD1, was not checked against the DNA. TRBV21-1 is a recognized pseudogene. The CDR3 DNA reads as TGTGCCAGCAGCAATCACCCGACAACCCCCAACTTTCGGGAGCAGTACTTC. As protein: CASSNHPTTPNFREQYF.